These 12 T cell receptor beta chains share one sample of origin, sequenced in a study of cytomegalovirus exposure and HLA in healthy donors. Vbeta (60) and Jbeta (13) primers were used in the PCR. Assay used: immunoSEQ multiplex PCR; TCRdb lists only in-frame clones, some missing. The table records 90,000 to 120,000 clones, 73% of them present only once. Material: PBMCs. The origin of the receptors is a young man in good health and CMV-seronegative.

The rearrangement uses TRBV2 and TRBJ2-7; a weak D match, TRBD1 (6 bases). This CDR3 comprises 13 residues. The germline CDR1 and CDR2 sequences are SNHLY and FYNNEI. V was cut by 5 bases and J by 2 bases, with 10 bases left in between. The CDR3 DNA reads as TGTGCCAGCAGTCACGGACAGCCCTACGAGCAGTACTTC. Translation: CASSHGQPYEQYF. The complete variable domain, with remaining parts taken from reference TRBV2 and TRBJ2-7, reads EPEVTQTPSHQVTQMGQEVILRCVPISNHLYFYWYRQILGQKVEFLVSFYNNEISEKSEIFDDQFSVERPDGSNFTLKIRSTKLEDSAMYFCASSHGQPYEQYFGPGTRLTVT.

The J gene is TRBJ2-5, the V gene TRBV11-2; D unclear. The J call is in doubt because the DNA end fits TRBJ2-7 better. The germline CDR1 and CDR2 sequences are SGHAT and FQNNGV. The CDR3 contains 14 residues. In nucleotides, the CDR3 is TGTGCCAGCAGCTTAGGAGGCACAACCTACGAGCAGTACTTC. This codes for CASSLGGTTYEQYF.

The rearrangement uses TRBV2 and TRBJ1-2, with 8 bases matching TRBD1. With V trimmed by 2 bases and J by 13 bases, 12 bases remained unmatched. Germline values: CDR1 SNHLY, CDR2 FYNNEI. The CDR3 covers 14 residues. Here the CDR3 reads CASSESLRPGGPTF. The DNA of the CDR3 is TGTGCCAGCAGTGAATCACTGAGGCCAGGGGGCCCCACCTTC.

The chain is built from TRBV7-3 and TRBJ2-2; possibly TRBD2 for D (5 bases). This CDR3 has 15 amino acids. Germline CDR1 SGHTA, CDR2 FQGTGA. V lost 4 bases, J lost 3 bases, and 12 bases lay in between. This chain's CDR3 is CASSSYPGYTGELFF. The CDR3 DNA is TGTGCCAGCAGCTCGTACCCGGGGTACACCGGGGAGCTGTTTTTT.

The gene calls are TRBV19 and TRBJ2-2; D might be TRBD1 (6 bases). The CDR3 has 15 amino acids. In germline, CDR1 is LNHDA, CDR2 SQIVND (reference sequence). V shed 5 bases and J shed 5 bases, with 15 bases lying between them. As DNA, the CDR3 is TGTGCCAGTAGTGCAGTAAGCACAGGGACCGGGGAGCTGTTTTTT. Encoded protein: CASSAVSTGTGELFF.

The genes are TRBV9 and TRBJ1-2, with 7 positions matching TRBD1. Losses at the gene ends were 4 bases for V and 7 bases for J; bases not matched to a gene: 13. CDR1 SGDLS and CDR2 YYNGEE come from the germline V gene. The CDR3 has 15 amino acids. In nucleotides, the CDR3 is TGTGCCAGCAGCCCTCGACAGGGCGAGTTGGGTGGCTACACCTTC. It encodes CASSPRQGELGGYTF.

The genes are TRBV6-5 and TRBJ1-6; D perhaps matches TRBD1 (6 bases). Trimming took off 8 bases at V and 5 bases at J, with 16 bases between the two ends. This CDR3 has 15 amino acids. Germline V gene data show CDR1 as MNHEY and CDR2 as SVGAGI. The CDR3 loop reads CASRGALTNNSPLHF. CDR3 sequence (DNA): TGTGCCAGCCGGGGGGCTCTAACTAATAATTCACCCCTCCACTTT.

The chain couples TRBV10-3 to TRBJ2-3; the D gene is possibly TRBD2 (6 bases). V lost 8 bases to trimming and J lost 0 bases, with 15 bases between them. The germline gives CDR1 ENHRY, CDR2 SYGVKD. This CDR3 has 15 residues. The CDR3, as DNA: TGTGCCATCGGAAAGAATAGCGGAAGCACAGATACGCAGTATTTT. This gives the protein CAIGKNSGSTDTQYF.

The V gene is TRBV2, the J gene TRBJ1-2, with a weak D call TRBD1 (5 bases). V lost 7 bases and J lost 8, with 23 bases in between. Germline CDR1 SNHLY, CDR2 FYNNEI. The CDR3 loop spans 15 amino acids. This CDR3 is CASIASPIGGGGYTF. The CDR3 region has the DNA TGTGCCAGCATCGCCAGCCCGATCGGGGGAGGCGGCTACACCTTC.

The chain is built from TRBV10-3 and TRBJ1-5; 8 bases are a match to TRBD1. V trimming: 4 bases; J trimming: 1 base; junction bases outside the gene matches: 6. Germline CDR1 ENHRY, CDR2 SYGVKD. CDR3 length equals 16 residues. The CDR3 DNA follows: TGTGCCATCAGTGGAGGGACAGGCGGGAGCAATCAGCCCCAGCATTTT. This encodes CAISGGTGGSNQPQHF.

The V gene is TRBV7-3, the J gene TRBJ2-2; the match to TRBD1 covers 8 bases. This CDR3 region has 16 residues. CDR1 is SGHTA, CDR2 FQGTGA, per germline. Trimming at V came to 4 bases and at J to 1 base, leaving 5 bases not matched to a gene. CDR3 amino acids: CASSSTGGRNTGELFF. The CDR3 nucleotides read TGTGCCAGCAGCTCTACAGGGGGAAGGAACACCGGGGAGCTGTTTTTT.

This chain joins TRBV28 and TRBJ2-1, with TRBD1 matching 8 bases. With 3 bases clipped from V and 7 bases from J, the junction kept 8 bases outside the gene matches. Germline V gene data show CDR1 as MDHEN and CDR2 as SYDVKM. The CDR3 is made up of 15 amino acids. CDR3 region: CASSFGQGRKNEQFF. The DNA for the CDR3 is TGTGCCAGCAGTTTCGGACAGGGTAGGAAGAATGAGCAGTTCTTC.